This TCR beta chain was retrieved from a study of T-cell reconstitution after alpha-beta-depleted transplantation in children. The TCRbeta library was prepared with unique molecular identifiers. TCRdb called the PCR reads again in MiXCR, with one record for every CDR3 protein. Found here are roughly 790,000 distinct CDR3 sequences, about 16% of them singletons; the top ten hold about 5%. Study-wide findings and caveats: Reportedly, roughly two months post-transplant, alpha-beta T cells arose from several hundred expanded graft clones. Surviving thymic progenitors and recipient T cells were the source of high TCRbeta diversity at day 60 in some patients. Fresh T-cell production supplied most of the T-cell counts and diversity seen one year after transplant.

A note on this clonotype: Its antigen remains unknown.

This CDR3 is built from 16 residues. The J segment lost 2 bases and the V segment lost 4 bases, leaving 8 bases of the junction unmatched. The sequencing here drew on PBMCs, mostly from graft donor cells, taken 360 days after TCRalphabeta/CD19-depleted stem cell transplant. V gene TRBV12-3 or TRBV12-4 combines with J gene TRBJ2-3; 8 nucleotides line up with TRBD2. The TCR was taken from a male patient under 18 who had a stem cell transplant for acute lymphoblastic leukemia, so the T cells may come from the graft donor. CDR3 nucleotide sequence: TGTGCCAGCAGTTCCCCCACTAGCGGACCCACAGATACGCAGTATTTT. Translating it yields CASSSPTSGPTDTQYF.